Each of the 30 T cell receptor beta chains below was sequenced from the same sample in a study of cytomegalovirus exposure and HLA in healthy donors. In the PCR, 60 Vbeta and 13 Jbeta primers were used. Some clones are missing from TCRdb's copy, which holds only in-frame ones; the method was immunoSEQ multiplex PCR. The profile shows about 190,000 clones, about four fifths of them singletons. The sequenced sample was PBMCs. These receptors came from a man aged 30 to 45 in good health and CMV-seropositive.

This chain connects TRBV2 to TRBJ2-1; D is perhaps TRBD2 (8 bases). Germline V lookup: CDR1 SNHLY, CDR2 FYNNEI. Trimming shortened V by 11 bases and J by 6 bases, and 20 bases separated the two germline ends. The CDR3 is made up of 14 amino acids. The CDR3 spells CAGSTGGGGNEQFF. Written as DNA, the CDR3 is TGTGCCGGTTCTACGGGAGGGGGCGGCAATGAGCAGTTCTTC.

CDR3 loop: CASSLPPGTGELFF. In DNA, the CDR3 is TGCGCCAGCAGCTTACCCCCAGGGACCGGGGAGCTGTTTTTT. The chain recombines TRBV5-1 with TRBJ2-2, with a tentative D call TRBD1 (5 bases). The germline V gene encodes CDR1 SGHRS and CDR2 YFSETQ. The length of the CDR3 is 14 residues. The V gene lost 2 bases and the J gene lost 5 bases, with 10 bases spanning the gap.

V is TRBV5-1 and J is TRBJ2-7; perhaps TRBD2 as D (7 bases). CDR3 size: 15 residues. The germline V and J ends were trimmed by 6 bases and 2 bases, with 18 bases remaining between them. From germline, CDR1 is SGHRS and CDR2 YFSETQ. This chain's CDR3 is CASTSRGAGPYEQYF. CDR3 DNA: TGCGCCAGCACCTCCCGGGGGGCGGGCCCCTACGAGCAGTACTTC. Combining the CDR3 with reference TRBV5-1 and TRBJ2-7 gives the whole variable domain KAGVTQTPRYLIKTRGQQVTLSCSPISGHRSVSWYQQTPGQGLQFLFEYFSETQRNKGNFPGRFSGRQFSNSRSEMNVSTLELGDSALYLCASTSRGAGPYEQYFGPGTRLTVT.

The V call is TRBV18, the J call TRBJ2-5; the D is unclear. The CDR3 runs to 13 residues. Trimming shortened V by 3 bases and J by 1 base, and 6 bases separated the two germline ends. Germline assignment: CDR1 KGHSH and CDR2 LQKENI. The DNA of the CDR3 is TGTGCCAGCTCACCGGGCCTCCAAGAGACCCAGTACTTC. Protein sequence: CASSPGLQETQYF. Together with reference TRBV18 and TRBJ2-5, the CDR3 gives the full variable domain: NAGVMQNPRHLVRRRGQEARLRCSPMKGHSHVYWYRQLPEEGLKFMVYLQKENIIDESGMPKERFSAEFPKEGPSILRIQQVVRGDSAAYFCASSPGLQETQYFGPGTRLLVL.

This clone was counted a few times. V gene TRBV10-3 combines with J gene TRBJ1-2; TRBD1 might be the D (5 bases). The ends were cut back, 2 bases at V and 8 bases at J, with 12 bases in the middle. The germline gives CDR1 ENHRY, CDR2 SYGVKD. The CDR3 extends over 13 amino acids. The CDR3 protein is CAISEEPGRGYTF. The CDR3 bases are TGTGCCATCAGTGAGGAGCCAGGGCGAGGCTACACCTTC.

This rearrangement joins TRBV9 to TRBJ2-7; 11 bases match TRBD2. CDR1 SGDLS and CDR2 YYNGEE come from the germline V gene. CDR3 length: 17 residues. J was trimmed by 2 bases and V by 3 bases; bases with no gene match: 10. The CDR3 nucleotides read TGTGCCAGCAGCGCCGACCCGGGACTAGCGGCAACCTACGAGCAGTACTTC. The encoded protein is CASSADPGLAATYEQYF.

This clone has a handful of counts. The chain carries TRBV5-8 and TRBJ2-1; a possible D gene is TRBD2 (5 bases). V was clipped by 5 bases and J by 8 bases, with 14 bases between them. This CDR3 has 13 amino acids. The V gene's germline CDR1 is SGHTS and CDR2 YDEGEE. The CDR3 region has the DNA TGTGCCAGCAGTCTCGCCCGGGGTCATGAGCAGTTCTTC. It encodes CASSLARGHEQFF.

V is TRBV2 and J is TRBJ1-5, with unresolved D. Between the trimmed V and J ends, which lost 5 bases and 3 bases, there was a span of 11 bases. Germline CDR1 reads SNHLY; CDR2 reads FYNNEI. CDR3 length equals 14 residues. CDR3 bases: TGTGCCAGCAGTATGGGCCTTTCCAATCAGCCCCAGCATTTT. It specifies CASSMGLSNQPQHF.

The CDR3 region has the DNA TGTGCCATCAGTGAGCCGACCATAGCGGGAGGGTGGTTTGGAGATACGCAGTATTTT. Its translation: CAISEPTIAGGWFGDTQYF. The chain recombines TRBV10-3 with TRBJ2-3; 11 positions agree with TRBD2. The ends lost 2 bases at V and 5 bases at J; junction bases unmatched: 15. The CDR3 is 19 amino acids. Germline loops: CDR1 ENHRY, CDR2 SYGVKD.

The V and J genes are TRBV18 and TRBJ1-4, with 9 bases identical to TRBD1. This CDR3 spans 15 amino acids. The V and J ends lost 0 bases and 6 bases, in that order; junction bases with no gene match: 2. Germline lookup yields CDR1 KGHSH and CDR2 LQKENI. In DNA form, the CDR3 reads TGTGCCAGCTCACCACCGACAGGGGGGTATGAAAAACTGTTTTTT. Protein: CASSPPTGGYEKLFF.

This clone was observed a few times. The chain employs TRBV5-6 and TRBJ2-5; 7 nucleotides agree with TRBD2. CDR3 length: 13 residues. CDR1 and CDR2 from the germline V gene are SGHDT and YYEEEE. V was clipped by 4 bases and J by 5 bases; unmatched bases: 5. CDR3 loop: CASSGGRAETQYF. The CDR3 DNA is TGTGCCAGCAGCGGGGGGAGGGCCGAGACCCAGTACTTC.

The CDR3 loop is CAITGGEYSPLHF. CDR3 DNA: TGTGCCATCACGGGGGGGGAATATTCACCCCTCCACTTT. The chain is built from TRBV10-3 and TRBJ1-6; weak D call: TRBD1 (5 bases). Germline CDR1 is ENHRY and CDR2 is SYGVKD. CDR3 size: 13 residues. V was pared by 7 bases and J by 8 bases, with 12 bases between.

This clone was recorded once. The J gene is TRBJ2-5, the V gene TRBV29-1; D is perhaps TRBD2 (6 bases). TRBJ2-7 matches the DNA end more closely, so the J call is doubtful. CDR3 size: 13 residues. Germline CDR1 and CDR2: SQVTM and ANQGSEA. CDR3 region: CSVEFWRGGEQYF. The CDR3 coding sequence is TGCAGCGTTGAATTCTGGAGGGGTGGCGAGCAGTACTTC.

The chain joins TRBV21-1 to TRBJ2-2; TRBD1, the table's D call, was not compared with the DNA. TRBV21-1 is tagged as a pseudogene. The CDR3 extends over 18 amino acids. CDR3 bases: TGTGCCAGCAGCAACAGGGGGAAAAGAGTGGTGAACACCGGGGAGCTGTTTTTT. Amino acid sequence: CASSNRGKRVVNTGELFF.

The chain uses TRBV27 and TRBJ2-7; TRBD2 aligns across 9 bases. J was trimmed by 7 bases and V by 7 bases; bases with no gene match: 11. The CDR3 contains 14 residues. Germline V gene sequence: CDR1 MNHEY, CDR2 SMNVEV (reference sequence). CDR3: CASKQSRGGLEQYF. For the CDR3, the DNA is TGTGCCAGCAAACAGTCGCGGGGGGGCTTAGAGCAGTACTTC.

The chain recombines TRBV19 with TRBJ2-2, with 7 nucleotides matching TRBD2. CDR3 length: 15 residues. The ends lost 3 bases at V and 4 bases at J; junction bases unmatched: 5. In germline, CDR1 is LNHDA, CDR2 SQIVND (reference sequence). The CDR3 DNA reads TGTGCCAGTAGTATGGTGGGAGGGGTCACCGGGGAGCTGTTTTTT. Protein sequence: CASSMVGGVTGELFF.

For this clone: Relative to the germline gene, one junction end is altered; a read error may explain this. The CDR3 DNA reads as TGTTCCAGCAGCTCATGGGATCTAGGAGGTGAGCAGTTCTTC. Its translation is CSSSSWDLGGEQFF. The chain uses TRBV7-9 and TRBJ2-1, with D perhaps matching TRBD2 (5 bases). CDR3 length: 14 amino acids. CDR1 SEHNR and CDR2 FQNEAQ come from the germline V gene (reference sequence).

CDR3 region: CAWSVGQGRYEQYF. CDR3 in DNA: TGTGCCTGGAGTGTGGGACAGGGTCGGTACGAGCAGTACTTC. The chain combines TRBV30 with TRBJ2-7, with TRBD1 matching 9 bases. This CDR3 comprises 14 residues. Germline values: CDR1 GTSNPN, CDR2 SVGIG (reference sequence). The junction had 4 bases not matched to a gene; V was cut back by 0 bases and J by 4 bases.

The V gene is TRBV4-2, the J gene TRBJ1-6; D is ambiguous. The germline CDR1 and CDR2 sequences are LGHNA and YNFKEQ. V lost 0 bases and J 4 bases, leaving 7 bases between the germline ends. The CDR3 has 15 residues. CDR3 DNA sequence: TGTGCCAGCAGCCAAGAGAGGCAGTATAATTCACCCCTCCACTTT. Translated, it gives CASSQERQYNSPLHF.

DNA of the CDR3: TGTGCCAGCAGCTTCCCAGACAGGGGCCAAAACATTCAGTACTTC. Its protein product is CASSFPDRGQNIQYF. The chain employs TRBV5-4 and TRBJ2-4, with 8 nucleotides matching TRBD1. V lost 2 bases, J lost 5 bases, and 6 bases stayed unmatched. CDR3 length: 15 amino acids. Per the germline V gene, CDR1 is SGHNT and CDR2 is YYREEE (reference sequence).

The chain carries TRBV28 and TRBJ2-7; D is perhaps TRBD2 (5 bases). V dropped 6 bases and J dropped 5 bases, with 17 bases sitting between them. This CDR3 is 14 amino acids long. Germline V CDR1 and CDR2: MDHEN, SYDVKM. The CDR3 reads CASSPPAVRHEQYF. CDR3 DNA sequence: TGTGCCAGCAGCCCCCCAGCGGTCCGACACGAGCAGTACTTC.

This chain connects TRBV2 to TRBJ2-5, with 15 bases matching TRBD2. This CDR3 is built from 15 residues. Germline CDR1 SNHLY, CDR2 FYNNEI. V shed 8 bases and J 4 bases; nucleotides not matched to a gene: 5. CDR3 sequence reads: CASWGLAGGSETQYF. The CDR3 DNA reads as TGTGCCAGCTGGGGACTAGCGGGGGGTTCAGAGACCCAGTACTTC.

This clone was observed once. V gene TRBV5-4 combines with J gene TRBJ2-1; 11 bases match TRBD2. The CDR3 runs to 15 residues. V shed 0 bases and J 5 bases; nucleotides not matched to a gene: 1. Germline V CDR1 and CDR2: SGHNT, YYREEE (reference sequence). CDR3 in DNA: TGTGCCAGCAGCTTGGAACTAGCGGGAGACAATGAGCAGTTCTTC. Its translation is CASSLELAGDNEQFF.

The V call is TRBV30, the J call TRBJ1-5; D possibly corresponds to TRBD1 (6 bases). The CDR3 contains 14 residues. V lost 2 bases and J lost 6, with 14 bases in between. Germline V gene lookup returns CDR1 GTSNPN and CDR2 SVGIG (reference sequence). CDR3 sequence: CAWSSGVGPQPQHF. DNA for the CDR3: TGTGCCTGGAGTTCAGGGGTCGGGCCTCAGCCCCAGCATTTT. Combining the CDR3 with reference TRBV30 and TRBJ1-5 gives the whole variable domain SQTIHQWPATLVQPVGSPLSLECTVEGTSNPNLYWYRQAAGRGLQLLFYSVGIGQISSEVPQNLSASRPQDRQFILSSKKLLLSDSGFYLCAWSSGVGPQPQHFGDGTRLSIL.

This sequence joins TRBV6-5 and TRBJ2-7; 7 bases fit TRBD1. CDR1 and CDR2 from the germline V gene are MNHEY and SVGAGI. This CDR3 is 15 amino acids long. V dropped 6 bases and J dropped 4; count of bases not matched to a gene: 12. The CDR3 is CASSTTGTALYEQYF. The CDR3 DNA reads TGTGCCAGCAGCACGACCGGGACAGCGCTATACGAGCAGTACTTC.

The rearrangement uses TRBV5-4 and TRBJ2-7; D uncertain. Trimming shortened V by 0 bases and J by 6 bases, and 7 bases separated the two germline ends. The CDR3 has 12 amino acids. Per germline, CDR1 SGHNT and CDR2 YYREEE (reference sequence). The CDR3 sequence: CASSLETGEQYF. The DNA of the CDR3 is TGTGCCAGCAGCTTGGAAACGGGCGAGCAGTACTTC.

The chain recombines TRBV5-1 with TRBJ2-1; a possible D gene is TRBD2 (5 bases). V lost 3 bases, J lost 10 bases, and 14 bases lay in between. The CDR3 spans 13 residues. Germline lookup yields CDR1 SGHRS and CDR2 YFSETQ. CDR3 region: CASSWSLGNEQFF. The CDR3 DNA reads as TGCGCCAGCAGCTGGTCACTAGGAAACGAGCAGTTCTTC.

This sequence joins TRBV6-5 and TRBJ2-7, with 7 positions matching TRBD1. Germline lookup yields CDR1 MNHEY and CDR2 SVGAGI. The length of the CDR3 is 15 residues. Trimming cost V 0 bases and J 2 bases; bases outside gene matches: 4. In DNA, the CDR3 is TGTGCCAGCAGTTACTCGATTACAGGGGCCTACGAGCAGTACTTC. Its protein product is CASSYSITGAYEQYF.

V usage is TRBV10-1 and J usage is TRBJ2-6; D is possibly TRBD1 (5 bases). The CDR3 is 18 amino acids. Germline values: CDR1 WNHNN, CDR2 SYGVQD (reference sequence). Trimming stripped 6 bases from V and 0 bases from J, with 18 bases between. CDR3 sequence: CASSLGSFQGSGANVLTF. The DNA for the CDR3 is TGCGCCAGCAGCCTAGGAAGTTTCCAGGGCTCTGGGGCCAACGTCCTGACTTTC.

This chain's CDR3 is CASSLEGGRGTDTQYF. The CDR3 DNA reads TGCGCCAGCAGCTTGGAAGGGGGGAGGGGCACAGATACGCAGTATTTT. This chain joins TRBV5-1 and TRBJ2-3, with D perhaps TRBD2 (7 bases). Germline V gene lookup returns CDR1 SGHRS and CDR2 YFSETQ. There are 16 residues in the CDR3. V was cut by 0 bases and J by 1 base, with 12 bases left in between.